The 27 T cell receptor beta chains given below trace back to one sample, sequenced in a study of molecular identifiers for immune sequencing clone quantification. TCRdb independently ran MiXCR on the PCR reads; one entry per CDR3 protein. The table has under 600,000 distinct CDR3 sequences, around a fifth seen once; the top ten hold 0.7% to 0.95%. Sample: naive CD8+ T cells from blood, with Jurkat cell RNA spiked in. As for subset: FACS-sorted CD8+CD4-CCR7+CD45RA+ naive T cells. The receptors here all came from a human donor in good health. Some libraries in this study had Jurkat cell RNA spiked in.

In this sample, this clonotype turned up many times. The genes are TRBV5-4 and TRBJ2-7; 8 positions agree with TRBD1. The germline V gene has CDR1 SGHNT and CDR2 YYREEE (reference sequence). J was trimmed by 4 bases and V by 4 bases; bases with no gene match: 7. The CDR3 covers 14 residues. The CDR3 here is CASSPGQGMYEQYF. The CDR3 DNA is TGTGCCAGCAGCCCCGGACAGGGAATGTACGAGCAGTACTTC.

This rearrangement joins TRBV24-1 to TRBJ2-1; D might be TRBD2 (5 bases). This CDR3 contains 16 residues. The V end lost 5 bases, the J end lost 2 bases, and 15 bases lay between the germline ends. CDR1 KGHDR and CDR2 SFDVKD come from the germline V gene. The CDR3 sequence is CATSGGARSAYNEQFF. For the CDR3, the DNA is TGTGCCACCAGTGGGGGAGCTAGAAGCGCCTACAATGAGCAGTTCTTC.

This clonotype was detected many times. V gene TRBV5-1 combines with J gene TRBJ2-5, with D perhaps matching TRBD1 (6 bases). The CDR3 covers 15 residues. V gave up 4 bases and J gave up 5 bases, with 18 bases separating them. Germline V gene lookup returns CDR1 SGHRS and CDR2 YFSETQ. The CDR3 sequence: CASSDIEGVGETQYF. In DNA, the CDR3 is TGCGCCAGCAGCGACATCGAGGGGGTCGGGGAGACCCAGTACTTC.

The table lists this clonotype with a few counts. The CDR3 region is CASSQRLAGYNEQFF. The CDR3 nucleotides read TGCGCCAGCAGCCAACGACTAGCGGGATACAATGAGCAGTTCTTC. V and J are TRBV4-3 and TRBJ2-1, with 11 bases fitting TRBD2. Germline trimming cut 2 bases from V and 4 bases from J; bases unmatched to any gene: 1. The CDR3 sequence is 15 residues long. Germline V gene data show CDR1 as LGHNA and CDR2 as YSLEER.

This clonotype has ten or more counts. The rearrangement joins TRBV9 to TRBJ2-1; TRBD2 matches at 14 bases. The length of the CDR3 is 17 residues. The V and J ends lost 4 bases and 4 bases, in that order; junction bases with no gene match: 7. Germline V CDR1 and CDR2: SGDLS, YYNGEE. The CDR3 loop reads CASSPGTSGSRYNEQFF. The CDR3 DNA reads as TGTGCCAGCAGCCCTGGGACTAGCGGGAGTAGGTACAATGAGCAGTTCTTC.

The chain carries TRBV4-2 and TRBJ2-7; TRBD1 might be the D (5 bases). V lost 1 base to trimming and J lost 4 bases, with 11 bases between them. Germline CDR1 reads LGHNA; CDR2 reads YNFKEQ. The CDR3 is 14 residues long. The CDR3 here is CASSQGESGYEQYF. DNA of the CDR3: TGTGCCAGCAGCCAAGGGGAATCAGGGTACGAGCAGTACTTC.

Ten or more counts support this clonotype. The chain carries TRBV4-3 and TRBJ2-5, with 7 bases fitting TRBD2. This CDR3 has 13 residues. V dropped 5 bases and J dropped 5; count of bases not matched to a gene: 5. Per the germline V gene, CDR1 is LGHNA and CDR2 is YSLEER. This CDR3 reads CASSLVGGETQYF. Here the CDR3 DNA reads TGCGCCAGCAGCTTGGTCGGGGGGGAGACCCAGTACTTC.

The chain joins TRBV7-6 to TRBJ2-2; 7 bases are shared with TRBD2. Germline assignment: CDR1 SGHVS and CDR2 FNYEAQ. The V gene end was trimmed by 2 bases and the J gene end by 6 bases; junction bases not matched to a gene: 15. This CDR3 has 18 amino acids. The CDR3 DNA sequence: TGTGCCAGCAGCTTAAGGAGGACTGGGGAACGGGAGGCCGGGGAGCTGTTTTTT. Translating gives CASSLRRTGEREAGELFF. Filled out from reference TRBV7-6 and TRBJ2-2, the complete variable domain reads GAGVSQSPRYKVTKRGQDVALRCDPISGHVSLYWYRQALGQGPEFLTYFNYEAQQDKSGLPNDRFSAERPEGSISTLTIQRTEQRDSAMYRCASSLRRTGEREAGELFFGEGSRLTVL.

This sequence joins TRBV4-1 and TRBJ2-5; tentative D call: TRBD1 (5 bases). Germline V lookup: CDR1 MGHRA, CDR2 YSYEKL. V shed 5 bases and J shed 2 bases, with 18 bases lying between them. This CDR3 comprises 16 residues. Here the CDR3 DNA reads TGCGCCAGCAGCACGTACACGACAGCTTCACAAGAGACCCAGTACTTC. Translation: CASSTYTTASQETQYF.

This clonotype was observed a handful of times. The gene calls are TRBV6-8 and TRBJ1-1; 12 bases are shared with TRBD1. Germline lookup yields CDR1 MNHGY and CDR2 SAAAGT. The CDR3 extends over 16 amino acids. Trimming took 2 bases from V and 8 from J; bases not matched to a gene: 9. The chain's CDR3 is CASSYLNGTGGPEAFF. The CDR3 DNA sequence: TGTGCCAGCAGTTACCTGAACGGGACAGGGGGCCCGGAAGCTTTCTTT.

This clonotype showed up just a few times. The DNA for the CDR3 is TGTGCCAGCAGCTTAGGAGCAGGAAATGAAAAACTGTTTTTT. It yields the protein CASSLGAGNEKLFF. The chain recombines TRBV7-6 with TRBJ1-4; D ambiguous. There are 14 residues in the CDR3. V was pared by 1 base and J by 5 bases, with 8 bases between. CDR1 and CDR2 from the germline V gene are SGHVS and FNYEAQ.

The J gene is TRBJ1-4, the V gene TRBV20-1; D not resolved. Trimming took 0 bases from V and 6 from J, leaving 8 bases between them. The CDR3 is 13 residues long. Germline CDR1 DFQATT, CDR2 SNEGSKA (reference sequence). CDR3 protein: CSARDLGDEKLFF. DNA for the CDR3: TGCAGTGCTAGAGATCTCGGTGATGAAAAACTGTTTTTT.

A note on this clonotype: The CDR3 carries no conserved terminal phenylalanine or tryptophan, so it likely arises from a read error. The chain joins TRBV7-9 to TRBJ2-7; D may be TRBD1 or TRBD2 (5 bases each). This CDR3 has 16 amino acids. Per germline, CDR1 SEHNR and CDR2 FQNEAQ (reference sequence). Trimming pared 4 bases from V and 3 bases from J, leaving 19 bases between. In DNA, the CDR3 is TGTGCCAGCAGCTCATCGACCGGGACCGTAAACTACGAGCAGTACCTC. Translated, it gives CASSSSTGTVNYEQYL.

The V call is TRBV10-2, the J call TRBJ2-3; 8 bases line up with TRBD2. The CDR3 has 17 residues. The germline V gene encodes CDR1 WSHSY and CDR2 SAAADI. Trimming took 10 bases from V and 2 from J; bases not matched to a gene: 17. The CDR3 is CANTTSGSYPSTDTQYF. The CDR3, as DNA: TGCGCCAACACCACGAGCGGGAGCTACCCCTCCACAGATACGCAGTATTTT.

The chain joins TRBV20-1 to TRBJ2-7; possible D gene TRBD2, 6 bases. The germline V gene has CDR1 DFQATT and CDR2 SNEGSKA (reference sequence). V lost 1 base and J lost 1, with 11 bases in between. The CDR3 is 14 residues long. Written as DNA, the CDR3 is TGCAGTGCTAGAGGGCTGGACTATTCCTACGAGCAGTACTTC. Encoded protein: CSARGLDYSYEQYF.

This clonotype was seen a few times. The chain is built from TRBV5-6 and TRBJ2-3, with a tentative D call TRBD2 (5 bases). V was clipped by 4 bases and J by 1 base, with 13 bases between them. This CDR3 is 15 amino acids long. Germline values: CDR1 SGHDT, CDR2 YYEEEE. The CDR3 protein is CASSERASRTDTQYF. CDR3 sequence (DNA): TGTGCCAGCAGCGAGAGGGCGTCCCGCACAGATACGCAGTATTTT.

In its sample, this clonotype was seen a few times. The gene calls are TRBV4-3 and TRBJ2-7; no clear D gene. CDR1 LGHNA and CDR2 YSLEER come from the germline V gene. V was trimmed by 1 base and J by 5 bases, leaving 9 bases between them. CDR3 length: 13 residues. CDR3 sequence: CASSQVGHNEQYF. CDR3 bases: TGCGCCAGCAGCCAAGTTGGGCACAACGAGCAGTACTTC.

This clonotype appeared many times. The CDR3 DNA is TGTGCCAGCAGCTCTCGAGGAGGATGGGAGCAGTACTTC. This sequence encodes CASSSRGGWEQYF. This sequence joins TRBV7-9 and TRBJ2-7, with a possible D match to TRBD2 (5 bases). Germline V gene sequence: CDR1 SEHNR, CDR2 FQNEAQ (reference sequence). V was cut by 4 bases and J by 7 bases, with 14 bases left in between. The CDR3 has 13 residues. Together with reference TRBV7-9 and TRBJ2-7, the CDR3 gives the full variable domain: DTGVSQNPRHKITKRGQNVTFRCDPISEHNRLYWYRQTLGQGPEFLTYFQNEAQLEKSRLLSDRFSAERPKGSFSTLEIQRTEQGDSAMYLCASSSRGGWEQYFGPGTRLTVT.

V usage is TRBV27 and J usage is TRBJ2-1, with D perhaps matching TRBD2 (5 bases). Per the germline V gene, CDR1 is MNHEY and CDR2 is SMNVEV (reference sequence). There are 16 residues in the CDR3. The V end lost 4 bases, the J end lost 5 bases, and 18 bases lay between the germline ends. CDR3 amino acids: CASSSRREFRDNEQFF. Here the CDR3 DNA reads TGTGCCAGCAGTTCCCGCCGGGAATTTAGGGACAATGAGCAGTTCTTC.

This clonotype was detected many times. J is TRBJ2-1 and V is TRBV19; 8 bases align to TRBD2. After removal of 5 bases from V and 7 bases from J, the junction contained 7 bases not matched to a gene. Germline V gene sequence: CDR1 LNHDA, CDR2 SQIVND (reference sequence). The CDR3 sequence is 14 residues long. DNA for the CDR3: TGTGCCAGTAGTTTCGGGAGGGCCAAAAATGAGCAGTTCTTC. Translating gives CASSFGRAKNEQFF. Full variable domain (rest looked up from reference TRBV19 and TRBJ2-1): DGGITQSPKYLFRKEGQNVTLSCEQNLNHDAMYWYRQDPGQGLRLIYYSQIVNDFQKGDIAEGYSVSREKKESFPLTVTSAQKNPTAFYLCASSFGRAKNEQFFGPGTRLTVL.

J is TRBJ1-1 and V is TRBV12-3 or TRBV12-4; a weak D match, TRBD1 (6 bases). Trimming removed 7 bases from V and 5 bases from J, with 11 bases in between. The CDR3 totals 12 residues. The CDR3 DNA reads TGTGCCAGCAAGGGGGTCTGGACTGAAGCTTTCTTT. This encodes CASKGVWTEAFF.

This clonotype has a handful of counts. Just one base apart from a much larger clone, this may be a read error. The chain is built from TRBV6-2 or TRBV6-3 and TRBJ2-7; 9 bases fit TRBD2. The CDR3 loop spans 13 amino acids. CDR1 and CDR2 (germline): MNHEY, SVGEGT. Written as DNA, the CDR3 is TGTGCCAGCAACCGACTAGCGGCCTACGGGCAGTACTTC. Translation gives CASNRLAAYGQYF.

In its sample, this clonotype was seen many times. The V and J genes are TRBV5-1 and TRBJ2-7; 7 bases map to TRBD1. V lost 4 bases, J lost 2 bases, and 6 bases stayed unmatched. Germline CDR1 SGHRS, CDR2 YFSETQ. CDR3 length: 14 amino acids. CDR3 loop: CASSLGQSTYEQYF. The CDR3 nucleotides are TGCGCCAGCAGCCTGGGACAGTCAACCTACGAGCAGTACTTC.

In this sample, this clonotype turned up many times. The genes are TRBV7-9 and TRBJ2-7, with D perhaps assigned TRBD1 or TRBD2 (5 bases each). The CDR3 runs to 15 residues. Deletions cut 5 bases from V and 3 bases from J, with 17 bases between. Germline loops: CDR1 SEHNR, CDR2 FQNEAQ (reference sequence). This chain's CDR3 is CASSATGTPDYEQYF. CDR3 nucleotides: TGTGCCAGCAGCGCAACCGGGACGCCCGACTACGAGCAGTACTTC.

This clonotype was picked up a small number of times. The V and J genes are TRBV7-2 and TRBJ2-6; tentatively, D is TRBD2 (6 bases). CDR1 SGHTA and CDR2 FQGNSA come from the germline V gene. V was shortened by 0 bases and J by 2 bases, with 17 bases between the two germline ends. This CDR3 has 19 residues. CDR3 region: CASSLAPTGVPAGANVLTF. CDR3 coding DNA: TGTGCCAGCAGCTTAGCGCCCACGGGGGTCCCCGCTGGGGCCAACGTCCTGACTTTC.

Concerning this clonotype: A read error may account for a junction end that differs from germline. V gene TRBV12-3 or TRBV12-4 combines with J gene TRBJ2-5, with D possibly called TRBD1 or TRBD2 (5 bases each). The CDR3 is 15 residues long. CDR3 amino acids: CDSSLSPGPQETQYF. CDR3 in DNA: TGTGACAGCAGTTTATCCCCGGGGCCTCAAGAGACCCAGTACTTC.

The chain uses TRBV25-1 and TRBJ1-1; D may be TRBD1 (5 bases). Germline loops: CDR1 MGHDK, CDR2 SYGVNS. Trimming took off 5 bases at V and 6 bases at J, with 19 bases between the two ends. CDR3 length equals 15 residues. CDR3 nucleotides: TGTGCCAGCAGTCTAGGGGCCTACGGGAATGCTGAAGCTTTCTTT. Translating it yields CASSLGAYGNAEAFF.